Presented here are 20 T cell receptor beta chains from one specimen sequenced in a study of spatial heterogeneity in lung cancer. As to time point: sample taken at primary tumor resection. Whole RNA, which was extracted from tumor, nontumor lung tissue or frozen PBMC, was sequenced without any cell sorting. TCRdb re-derived calls from the 5' RACE reads in MiXCR, one entry per CDR3 protein. The repertoire holds some 10,000 distinct CDR3 sequences, with over 6.5% as singletons. Source: PBMCs, taken at surgery. These receptors were collected from a male donor with early-stage non-small cell lung cancer.

At least ten counts were recorded for this clonotype. The genes are TRBV5-1 and TRBJ2-2; D uncertain. The V gene lost 4 bases and the J gene lost 0 bases, with 10 bases spanning the gap. This CDR3 contains 15 residues. CDR1 and CDR2 (germline): SGHRS, YFSETQ. DNA of the CDR3: TGCGCCAGCAGCCCGGGCGGCGCGAACACCGGGGAGCTGTTTTTT. It is translated as CASSPGGANTGELFF.

The J gene is TRBJ2-3, the V gene TRBV2; tentative D call: TRBD2 (5 bases). Germline V lookup: CDR1 SNHLY, CDR2 FYNNEI. Trimming took 7 bases from V and 1 from J, leaving 12 bases between them. The CDR3 runs to 14 residues. The CDR3 region has the DNA TGTGCCAGCATGCAGCGGAAAGGCACAGATACGCAGTATTTT. The encoded protein is CASMQRKGTDTQYF.

This clonotype was recorded at least ten times. The J gene is TRBJ2-7, the V gene TRBV7-9; possible D gene TRBD2, 7 bases. Trimming shortened V by 1 base and J by 12 bases, and 13 bases separated the two germline ends. Germline CDR1 SEHNR, CDR2 FQNEAQ (reference sequence). The CDR3 sequence is 12 residues long. The CDR3: CASSLEGGFRYF. CDR3 coding DNA: TGTGCCAGCAGCTTAGAGGGGGGGTTTCGGTACTTC.

This clonotype was seen ten or more times. The chain links TRBV30 to TRBJ2-7; D gene ambiguous. V lost 7 bases and J lost 7, with 14 bases in between. The CDR3 runs 11 residues. CDR1 is GTSNPN, CDR2 SVGIG, per germline (reference sequence). In nucleotides, the CDR3 is TGTGCCTCCTCCCGGTCTGGAGAGCAGTACTTC. This translates into CASSRSGEQYF. The whole variable domain, remainder taken from reference TRBV30 and TRBJ2-7, is SQTIHQWPATLVQPVGSPLSLECTVEGTSNPNLYWYRQAAGRGLQLLFYSVGIGQISSEVPQNLSASRPQDRQFILSSKKLLLSDSGFYLCASSRSGEQYFGPGTRLTVT.

By its share, this clonotype is medium-sized (0.01 to 0.1%). The chain carries TRBV7-2 and TRBJ2-5; 12 bases are a match to TRBD2. The CDR3 loop spans 16 amino acids. V lost 2 bases to trimming and J lost 5 bases; unmatched junction nucleotides: 6. Looked up from germline, CDR1 is SGHTA and CDR2 is FQGNSA. CDR3 protein: CASSLSLAGGQETQYF. The CDR3 nucleotides read TGTGCCAGCAGCTTATCTCTAGCGGGGGGGCAGGAGACCCAGTACTTC.

This clonotype was observed at least ten times. The chain is built from TRBV20-1 and TRBJ2-7, with D perhaps matching TRBD2 (6 bases). This CDR3 has 15 residues. Germline CDR1 DFQATT, CDR2 SNEGSKA (reference sequence). V was trimmed by 3 bases and J by 0 bases, leaving 15 bases between them. The CDR3 reads CSASTGTPSSYEQYF. CDR3 nucleotides: TGCAGTGCTAGTACCGGGACTCCGAGCTCCTACGAGCAGTACTTC.

The sample holds many counts of this clonotype. The J gene is TRBJ1-2, the V gene TRBV29-1, with no clear D. V lost 4 bases to trimming and J lost 0 bases, with 12 bases between them. The CDR3 is 14 residues long. From germline, CDR1 is SQVTM and CDR2 ANQGSEA. In DNA, the CDR3 is TGCAGCGTTGCCCCCCGGCAATCTAACTATGGCTACACCTTC. Translation gives CSVAPRQSNYGYTF.

This clonotype was counted ten times or more. V gene TRBV28 combines with J gene TRBJ2-5; no definite D call. Trimming took off 5 bases at V and 1 base at J, with 14 bases between the two ends. The CDR3 length is 15 residues. CDR1 and CDR2 from the germline V gene are MDHEN and SYDVKM. In DNA, the CDR3 is TGTGCCAGCAGTCTCGGGCCTGGATTCCAAGAGACCCAGTACTTC. It yields the protein CASSLGPGFQETQYF.

This clonotype was seen repeatedly, ten times or more. This CDR3 reads CASSPRETQYF. The CDR3 nucleotides read TGTGCCAGCAGTCCGAGGGAGACCCAGTACTTC. V usage is TRBV2 and J usage is TRBJ2-5; D is unresolved. Germline V gives CDR1 SNHLY, CDR2 FYNNEI. Trimming stripped 5 bases from V and 5 bases from J, with 6 bases between. This CDR3 region has 11 residues. The whole variable domain, filled in from reference TRBV2 and TRBJ2-5, reads EPEVTQTPSHQVTQMGQEVILRCVPISNHLYFYWYRQILGQKVEFLVSFYNNEISEKSEIFDDQFSVERPDGSNFTLKIRSTKLEDSAMYFCASSPRETQYFGPGTRLLVL.

By sample share, this clonotype is medium-sized. The chain uses TRBV6-2 or TRBV6-3 and TRBJ2-6, with no clear D. V was pared by 6 bases and J by 1 base, with 13 bases between. CDR1 and CDR2 from the germline V gene are MNHEY and SVGEGT. There are 16 residues in the CDR3. CDR3 loop: CASRPPGVSGANVLTF. The CDR3 DNA reads TGTGCCAGCAGACCCCCTGGTGTATCTGGGGCCAACGTCCTGACTTTC.

There are many counts of this clonotype. The chain recombines TRBV4-1 with TRBJ2-3, with D perhaps matching TRBD1 (6 bases). Germline lookup yields CDR1 MGHRA and CDR2 YSYEKL. The CDR3 sequence is 18 residues long. The ends were cut back, 3 bases at V and 0 bases at J, with 19 bases in the middle. CDR3 sequence reads: CASSQPSGTPGSTDTQYF. The CDR3 DNA follows: TGCGCCAGCAGCCAGCCTTCCGGGACACCGGGGAGCACAGATACGCAGTATTTT.

The chain employs TRBV20-1 and TRBJ2-5; 8 bases fit TRBD2. Trimming cost V 6 bases and J 1 base; bases outside gene matches: 13. The CDR3 length is 16 residues. Per germline, CDR1 DFQATT and CDR2 SNEGSKA (reference sequence). This CDR3 reads CSAGVSAGVFQETQYF. CDR3 nucleotide sequence: TGCAGTGCAGGGGTCTCAGCGGGGGTTTTCCAAGAGACCCAGTACTTC.

Ten or more counts support this clonotype. V is TRBV20-1 and J is TRBJ2-1; TRBD2 is a possible D gene (6 bases). The V gene's germline CDR1 is DFQATT and CDR2 SNEGSKA (reference sequence). With 3 bases removed from V and 4 bases from J, the gap between germline ends came to 10 bases. This CDR3 has 13 amino acids. CDR3 residues: CSASPAGYNEQFF. CDR3 DNA: TGCAGTGCTAGTCCGGCGGGGTACAATGAGCAGTTCTTC.

This clonotype was found many times. This rearrangement joins TRBV23-1 to TRBJ2-2; TRBD2 might be the D (7 bases). TRBV23-1 is marked as an open reading frame, function uncertain. Between the trimmed V and J ends, which lost 0 bases and 6 bases, there was a span of 14 bases. This CDR3 comprises 16 residues. CDR3 sequence (DNA): TGCGCCAGCAGTCAATCGGCCAGGGGAGGGGCCGGGGAGCTGTTTTTT. Translating gives CASSQSARGGAGELFF.

This clonotype is categorized as medium-sized. The chain joins TRBV18 to TRBJ1-1; D unresolved. CDR3 length equals 15 residues. Trimming cost V 1 base and J 1 base, with 10 bases left between them. Germline V gene sequence: CDR1 KGHSH, CDR2 LQKENI. The chain's CDR3 is CASSPLYGPNTEAFF. CDR3 bases: TGTGCCAGCTCACCACTGTATGGCCCGAACACTGAAGCTTTCTTT.

This clonotype was observed many times. V and J are TRBV10-3 and TRBJ2-6; D possibly corresponds to TRBD2 (5 bases). Between the trimmed V and J ends, which lost 2 bases and 0 bases, there was a span of 5 bases. Germline-derived CDR1 and CDR2 are ENHRY and SYGVKD. This CDR3 region has 15 residues. The CDR3 reads CAISEEGSGANVLTF. CDR3 nucleotide sequence: TGTGCCATCAGTGAGGAGGGCTCTGGGGCCAACGTCCTGACTTTC.

This clonotype was recorded at least ten times. This rearrangement joins TRBV20-1 to TRBJ2-5; D remains ambiguous. The germline gives CDR1 DFQATT, CDR2 SNEGSKA (reference sequence). This CDR3 has 11 amino acids. Trimming pared 6 bases from V and 13 bases from J, leaving 18 bases between. CDR3 in DNA: TGCAGTGCCCGTGAGGACGCCCTGGCGTACTTC. This encodes CSAREDALAYF.

Within the sample, this clonotype is medium-sized (0.01 to 0.1%). The chain has TRBV7-8 and TRBJ2-7; D possibly corresponds to TRBD1 (6 bases). This CDR3 region has 12 residues. V lost 5 bases and J 6 bases, leaving 11 bases between the germline ends. CDR1 SGHVS and CDR2 FQNEAQ come from the germline V gene. The CDR3 coding sequence is TGTGCCAGCAGCCAGGCAGGGGCCGAGCAGTACTTC. This gives the protein CASSQAGAEQYF. The full variable domain, completed using reference TRBV7-8 and TRBJ2-7, is GAGVSQSPRYKVAKRGQDVALRCDPISGHVSLFWYQQALGQGPEFLTYFQNEAQLDKSGLPSDRFFAERPEGSVSTLKIQRTQQEDSAVYLCASSQAGAEQYFGPGTRLTVT.

This clonotype has at least ten counts. Mismatch with germline at one junction end may stem from a read error. V and J are TRBV29-1 and TRBJ2-5; weak D call: TRBD2 (6 bases). The CDR3 is 14 amino acids. Per the germline V gene, CDR1 is SQVTM and CDR2 is ANQGSEA. In DNA form, the CDR3 reads TGCAGCGTCGAAGGGAACGGCCGGGAGTGGACCCAGTACTTC. This encodes CSVEGNGREWTQYF.

There are many counts of this clonotype. The chain recombines TRBV5-1 with TRBJ1-4, with 7 bases lining up with TRBD1. The CDR3 spans 13 residues. CDR1 and CDR2 from the germline V gene are SGHRS and YFSETQ. Trimming removed 3 bases from V and 8 bases from J; junction bases left unmatched: 4. This chain's CDR3 is CASSSTGNEKLFF. The CDR3 DNA follows: TGCGCCAGCAGCTCGACAGGGAACGAAAAACTGTTTTTT.